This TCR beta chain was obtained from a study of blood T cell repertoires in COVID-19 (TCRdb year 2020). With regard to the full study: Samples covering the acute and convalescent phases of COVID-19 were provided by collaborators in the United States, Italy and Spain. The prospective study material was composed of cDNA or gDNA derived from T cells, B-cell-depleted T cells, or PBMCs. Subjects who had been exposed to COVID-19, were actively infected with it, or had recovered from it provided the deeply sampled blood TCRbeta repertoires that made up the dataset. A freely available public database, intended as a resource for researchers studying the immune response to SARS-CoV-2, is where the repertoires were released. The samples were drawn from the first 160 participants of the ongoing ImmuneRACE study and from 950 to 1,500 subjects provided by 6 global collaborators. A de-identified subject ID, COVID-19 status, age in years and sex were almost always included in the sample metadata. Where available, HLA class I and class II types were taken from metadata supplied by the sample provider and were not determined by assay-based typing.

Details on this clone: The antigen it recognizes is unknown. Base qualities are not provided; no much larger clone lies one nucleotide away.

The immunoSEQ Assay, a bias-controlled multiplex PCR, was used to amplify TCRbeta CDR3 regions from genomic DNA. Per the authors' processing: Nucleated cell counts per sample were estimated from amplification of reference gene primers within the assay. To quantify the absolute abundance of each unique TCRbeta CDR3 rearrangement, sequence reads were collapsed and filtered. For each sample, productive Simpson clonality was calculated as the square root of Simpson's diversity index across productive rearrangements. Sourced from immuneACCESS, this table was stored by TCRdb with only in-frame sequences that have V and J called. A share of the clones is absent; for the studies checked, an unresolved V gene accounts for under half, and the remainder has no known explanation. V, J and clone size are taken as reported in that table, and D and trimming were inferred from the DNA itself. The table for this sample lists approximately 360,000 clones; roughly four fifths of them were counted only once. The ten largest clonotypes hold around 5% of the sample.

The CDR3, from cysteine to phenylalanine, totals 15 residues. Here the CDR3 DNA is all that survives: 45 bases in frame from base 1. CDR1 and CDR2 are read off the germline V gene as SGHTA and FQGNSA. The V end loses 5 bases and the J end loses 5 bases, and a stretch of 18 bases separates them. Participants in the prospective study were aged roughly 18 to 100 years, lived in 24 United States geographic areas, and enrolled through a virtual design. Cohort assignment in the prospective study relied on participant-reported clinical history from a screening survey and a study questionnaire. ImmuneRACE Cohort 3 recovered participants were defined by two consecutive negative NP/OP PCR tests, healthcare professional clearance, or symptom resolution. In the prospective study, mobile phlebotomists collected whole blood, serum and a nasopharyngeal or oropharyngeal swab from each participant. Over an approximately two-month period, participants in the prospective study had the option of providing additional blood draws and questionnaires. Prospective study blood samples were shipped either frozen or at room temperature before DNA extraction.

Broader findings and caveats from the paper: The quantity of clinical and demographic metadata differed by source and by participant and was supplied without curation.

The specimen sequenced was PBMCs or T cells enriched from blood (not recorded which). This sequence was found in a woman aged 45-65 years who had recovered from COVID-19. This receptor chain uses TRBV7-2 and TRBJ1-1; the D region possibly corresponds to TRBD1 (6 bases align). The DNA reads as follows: TGTGCCAGCAGCCGTGACAGGTCGGTATGGACTGAAGCTTTCTTT. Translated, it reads CASSRDRSVWTEAFF.